These T cell receptor beta chains were read from a single sample in a study of T cells after yellow fever vaccination. MiXCR, run by TCRdb on the 5' RACE reads, gives a single entry per CDR3 protein. This sample has under 200,000 distinct CDR3 sequences, with about 7% found just once. The sequencing used CD4+ T cells sorted from PBMCs, collected less than 6 days after the first yellow fever vaccination. The receptors shown here come from a man between 18 and 29 years old who received the YFV17D yellow fever vaccine. The CDR3 runs from the conserved cysteine through the conserved F or W. A D gene is named only where the DNA matches it firmly. Clone size is shown for a subset of rows, as once, few, many or a class of expanded clone.

v_call: TRBV4-3
d_call: TRBD2
j_call: TRBJ2-7
clone_size: many
cdr3_nt: TGCGCCAGCAGCCAGGTAGGGCTAGCGGGCTACGAGCAGTACTTC
cdr3_aa: CASSQVGLAGYEQYF

v_call: TRBV19
d_call: TRBD2
j_call: TRBJ2-2
clone_size: many
cdr3_nt: TGTGCCAGTAAGAGCGGTAGCGGGGGCCCCAACACCGGGGAGCTGTTTTTT
cdr3_aa: CASKSGSGGPNTGELFF

v_call: TRBV4-3
d_call: TRBD1
j_call: TRBJ2-7
clone_size: few
cdr3_nt: TGCGCCAGCAGCCAAGAAAAGGTAGGACAGGTCGCCTACGAGCAGTACTTC
cdr3_aa: CASSQEKVGQVAYEQYF

v_call: TRBV3-1
d_call: TRBD2
j_call: TRBJ2-5
clone_size: -
cdr3_nt: TGTGCCACCAGCTCCCGTTGGGGCGGGGGGGAGACCCAGTACTTC
cdr3_aa: CATSSRWGGGETQYF

v_call: TRBV20-1
d_call: TRBD2
j_call: TRBJ2-5
clone_size: -
cdr3_nt: TGCAGTGCTAGGCCACCTAGCGGGGGGACCCAAGAGACCCAGTACTTC
cdr3_aa: CSARPPSGGTQETQYF

v_call: TRBV7-2
d_call: -
j_call: TRBJ2-1
clone_size: many
cdr3_nt: TGTGCCAGCAGCCCCCAGGCGCTTGAGCAGTTCTTC
cdr3_aa: CASSPQALEQFF

v_call: TRBV10-3
d_call: -
j_call: TRBJ2-5
clone_size: -
cdr3_nt: TGTGCCACCTCGACGGGTGGGGGGCAAGAGACCCAGTACTTC
cdr3_aa: CATSTGGGQETQYF

v_call: TRBV29-1
d_call: -
j_call: TRBJ1-1
clone_size: -
cdr3_nt: TGCAGCGTGGGGGGTGGGTTTCCGGAAGCTTTCTTT
cdr3_aa: CSVGGGFPEAFF

v_call: TRBV7-2
d_call: TRBD2
j_call: TRBJ2-1
clone_size: -
cdr3_nt: TGTGCCAGCAGCTTGTGGACTAGCGAGTTAAATGAGCAGTTCTTC
cdr3_aa: CASSLWTSELNEQFF

v_call: TRBV7-9
d_call: -
j_call: TRBJ2-3
clone_size: many
cdr3_nt: TGTGCCAGCAGCTTAAACCCCTTGGGGACAGATACGCAGTATTTT
cdr3_aa: CASSLNPLGTDTQYF

v_call: TRBV9
d_call: -
j_call: TRBJ1-2
clone_size: few
cdr3_nt: TGTGCCAGCAGCGTAGGGGGGGTCGGCTATGGCTACACCTTC
cdr3_aa: CASSVGGVGYGYTF

v_call: TRBV7-2
d_call: TRBD1
j_call: TRBJ1-2
clone_size: few
cdr3_nt: TGTGCCAGCAGCCCAGGGGGGGGAGTCGGCTACACCTTC
cdr3_aa: CASSPGGGVGYTF

v_call: TRBV20-1
d_call: TRBD2
j_call: TRBJ2-3
clone_size: few
cdr3_nt: TGCAGTGCTAGCGGCCTAGCGGGGGGAAGCCGCACAGATACGCAGTATTTT
cdr3_aa: CSASGLAGGSRTDTQYF

v_call: TRBV7-2
d_call: TRBD2
j_call: TRBJ2-7
clone_size: -
cdr3_nt: TGTGCCAGCAGCGCCACTAGCGGGGGCTCCTACGAGCAGTACTTC
cdr3_aa: CASSATSGGSYEQYF

v_call: TRBV6-1
d_call: -
j_call: TRBJ1-2
clone_size: -
cdr3_nt: TGTGCCAGCAGCTTTTCAGGCAGGGACAACTATGGCTACACCTTC
cdr3_aa: CASSFSGRDNYGYTF

v_call: TRBV5-1
d_call: TRBD1
j_call: TRBJ2-3
clone_size: many
cdr3_nt: TGCGCCAGCAGGAGGGGGCAGGGGGCAGATACGCAGTATTTT
cdr3_aa: CASRRGQGADTQYF

v_call: TRBV5-1
d_call: TRBD2
j_call: TRBJ2-1
clone_size: many
cdr3_nt: TGCGCCAGCAGCTTGACGGCTAGCGGGGCCCAGCAGTTCTTC
cdr3_aa: CASSLTASGAQQFF